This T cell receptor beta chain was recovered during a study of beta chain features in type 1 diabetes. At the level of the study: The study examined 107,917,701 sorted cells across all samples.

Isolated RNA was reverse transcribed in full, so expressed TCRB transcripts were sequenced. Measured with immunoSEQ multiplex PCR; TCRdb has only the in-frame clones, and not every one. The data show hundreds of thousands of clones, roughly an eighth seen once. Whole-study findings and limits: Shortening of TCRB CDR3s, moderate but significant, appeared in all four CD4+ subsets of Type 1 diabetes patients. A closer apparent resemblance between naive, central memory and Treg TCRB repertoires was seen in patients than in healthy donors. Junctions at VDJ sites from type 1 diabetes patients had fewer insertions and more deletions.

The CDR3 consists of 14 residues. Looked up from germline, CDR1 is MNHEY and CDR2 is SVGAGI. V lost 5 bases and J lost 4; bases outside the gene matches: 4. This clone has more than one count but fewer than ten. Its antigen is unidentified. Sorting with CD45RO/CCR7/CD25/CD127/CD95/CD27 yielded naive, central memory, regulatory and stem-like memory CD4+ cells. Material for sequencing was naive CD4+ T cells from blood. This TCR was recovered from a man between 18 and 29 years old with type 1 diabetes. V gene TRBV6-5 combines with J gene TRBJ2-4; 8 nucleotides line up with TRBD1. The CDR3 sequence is CASSQGASKNIQYF. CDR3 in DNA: TGTGCCAGCAGTCAGGGGGCCTCTAAAAACATTCAGTACTTC.